These 20 T cell receptor beta chains were all obtained from the same sample, sequenced in a study of blood T cell repertoires in COVID-19. This table comes from immunoSEQ multiplex PCR, and its TCRdb copy is limited to in-frame clones, with some not included. The table has 200,000 to 250,000 clones, 70% to 90% seen once. The specimen was peripheral blood. The source is a man aged 45 to 65 who had recovered from COVID-19.

The rearrangement links TRBV5-1 to TRBJ2-3; TRBD1 agrees at 8 bases. This CDR3 comprises 14 residues. CDR1 and CDR2 from the germline V gene are SGHRS and YFSETQ. The J segment lost 5 bases and the V segment lost 5 bases, leaving 7 bases of the junction unmatched. CDR3 amino acids: CASRPGQAEDTQYF. DNA for the CDR3: TGCGCCAGCAGACCGGGACAGGCAGAAGATACGCAGTATTTT. The full variable domain, with the rest looked up from reference TRBV5-1 and TRBJ2-3, is KAGVTQTPRYLIKTRGQQVTLSCSPISGHRSVSWYQQTPGQGLQFLFEYFSETQRNKGNFPGRFSGRQFSNSRSEMNVSTLELGDSALYLCASRPGQAEDTQYFGPGTRLTVL.

V usage is TRBV28 and J usage is TRBJ2-2, with 10 nucleotides matching TRBD1. CDR1 and CDR2 from the germline V gene are MDHEN and SYDVKM. This CDR3 is built from 14 residues. Trimming at V came to 6 bases and at J to 7 bases, leaving 5 bases not matched to a gene. Written as DNA, the CDR3 is TGTGCCAGCAGGAGGACAGGGGGTTTCGGGGAGCTGTTTTTT. It codes for CASRRTGGFGELFF. Full variable domain (remainder filled in from reference TRBV28 and TRBJ2-2): DVKVTQSSRYLVKRTGEKVFLECVQDMDHENMFWYRQDPGLGLRLIYFSYDVKMKEKGDIPEGYSVSREKKERFSLILESASTNQTSMYLCASRRTGGFGELFFGEGSRLTVL.

V gene TRBV5-4 combines with J gene TRBJ1-2, with TRBD1 matching over 8 bases. This CDR3 contains 14 residues. The J segment lost 6 bases and the V segment lost 3 bases, leaving 7 bases of the junction unmatched. The germline gives CDR1 SGHNT, CDR2 YYREEE (reference sequence). CDR3 nucleotide sequence: TGTGCCAGCAGCTACACAGACAGGGGCGATGGCTACACCTTC. Amino acid sequence: CASSYTDRGDGYTF. The full variable domain, its missing parts supplied by reference TRBV5-4 and TRBJ1-2, is ETGVTQSPTHLIKTRGQQVTLRCSSQSGHNTVSWYQQALGQGPQFIFQYYREEENGRGNFPPRFSGLQFPNYSSELNVNALELDDSALYLCASSYTDRGDGYTFGSGTRLTVV.

CDR3 protein: CATTSSGNYNEQFF. DNA for the CDR3: TGCGCCACCACATCTAGCGGGAACTACAATGAGCAGTTCTTC. The gene calls are TRBV5-1 and TRBJ2-1, with TRBD2 matching over 9 bases. This CDR3 contains 14 residues. The germline V gene has CDR1 SGHRS and CDR2 YFSETQ. Germline trimming cut 9 bases from V and 3 bases from J; bases unmatched to any gene: 7.

The chain links TRBV28 to TRBJ1-2, with 7 bases that match TRBD1. Looked up from germline, CDR1 is MDHEN and CDR2 is SYDVKM. CDR3 length: 15 amino acids. With 4 bases clipped from V and 10 bases from J, the junction kept 15 bases outside the gene matches. The chain's CDR3 is CASSSTGAPGLSYTF. The CDR3 nucleotides are TGTGCCAGCAGTTCAACAGGGGCGCCCGGGCTTTCCTACACCTTC.

The chain has TRBV29-1 and TRBJ2-4; D perhaps matches TRBD1 (6 bases). Trimming left V 0 bases short and J 4 bases short, with 13 bases between. Germline V gene sequence: CDR1 SQVTM, CDR2 ANQGSEA. The CDR3 has 15 residues. In nucleotides, the CDR3 is TGCAGCGTTGAAGACGGACAGTACCTTAAAAACATTCAGTACTTC. It codes for CSVEDGQYLKNIQYF.

The chain recombines TRBV11-3 with TRBJ2-3; the D gene is possibly TRBD1 (5 bases). The CDR3 is 13 amino acids. CDR1 is SGHNT and CDR2 is YENEEA in the germline V gene. Trimming removed 5 bases at V and 6 bases at J, with 12 bases between. CDR3 sequence: CASSPTQADTQYF. CDR3 nucleotides: TGTGCCAGCAGCCCGACACAGGCCGATACGCAGTATTTT.

This clone has just one count. The V gene is TRBV27, the J gene TRBJ2-7, with 11 bases lining up with TRBD2. V shed 5 bases, J shed 3 bases, and the junction held 6 bases outside the gene matches. CDR3 size: 15 residues. Germline values: CDR1 MNHEY, CDR2 SMNVEV (reference sequence). The DNA of the CDR3 is TGTGCCAGCAGTCCGCTAGCGGGAGGTCTCTACGAGCAGTACTTC. Amino acid sequence: CASSPLAGGLYEQYF.

The rearrangement uses TRBV27 and TRBJ2-6; TRBD1 might be the D (6 bases). The CDR3 runs to 15 residues. Per the germline V gene, CDR1 is MNHEY and CDR2 is SMNVEV (reference sequence). V was pared by 8 bases and J by 2 bases, with 13 bases between. The CDR3 protein is CASSSGVAGANVLTF. In DNA form, the CDR3 reads TGTGCCAGCTCCTCAGGGGTGGCTGGGGCCAACGTCCTGACTTTC.

The chain carries TRBV2 and TRBJ1-2; 8 positions agree with TRBD1. CDR1 and CDR2 from the germline V gene are SNHLY and FYNNEI. The CDR3 loop spans 15 amino acids. V shed 4 bases, J shed 5 bases, and the junction held 9 bases outside the gene matches. The CDR3 is CASSATQGVGYGYTF. CDR3 DNA: TGTGCCAGCAGTGCCACACAGGGGGTGGGTTATGGCTACACCTTC.

The V call is TRBV3-1 (or the pseudogene TRBV3-2), the J call TRBJ1-3; maybe TRBD1 (6 bases). Germline V gives CDR1 LGHDT, CDR2 YNNKEL (reference sequence). V was pared by 6 bases and J by 0 bases, with 9 bases between. This CDR3 has 14 residues. The CDR3 sequence: CASSQQGSGNTIYF. The DNA of the CDR3 is TGTGCCAGCAGTCAACAGGGCTCTGGAAACACCATATATTTT.

Only one count was recorded for this clone. Within the sample, other DNA sequences also encode this same CDR3. This sequence joins TRBV7-9 and TRBJ1-1; 8 bases are shared with TRBD1. V dropped 5 bases and J dropped 4; count of bases not matched to a gene: 3. Germline V gene data show CDR1 as SEHNR and CDR2 as FQNEAQ (reference sequence). CDR3 length equals 13 residues. CDR3 DNA sequence: TGTGCCAGCAGCCTGACAGGGGTCACTGAAGCTTTCTTT. This translates into CASSLTGVTEAFF.

The chain recombines TRBV28 with TRBJ1-2, with a weak D call TRBD1 (5 bases). This CDR3 spans 12 amino acids. Per the germline V gene, CDR1 is MDHEN and CDR2 is SYDVKM. V lost 3 bases to trimming and J lost 8 bases, with 10 bases between them. For the CDR3, the DNA is TGTGCCAGCAGTTTGGGGGGGAGCGGCTACACCTTC. This translates into CASSLGGSGYTF.

The chain links TRBV20-1 to TRBJ2-7; 7 positions match TRBD2. This CDR3 has 14 residues. V shed 3 bases and J 2 bases; nucleotides not matched to a gene: 7. Germline V CDR1 and CDR2: DFQATT, SNEGSKA (reference sequence). The CDR3 region is CSASYGRYTYEQYF. CDR3 nucleotides: TGCAGTGCTAGTTACGGGAGGTACACCTACGAGCAGTACTTC.

This chain links TRBV29-1 with TRBJ2-1; 13 positions match TRBD2. The CDR3 is 14 residues long. The ends lost 5 bases at V and 8 bases at J; junction bases unmatched: 6. The V gene's germline CDR1 is SQVTM and CDR2 ANQGSEA. The CDR3 DNA reads TGCAGCGTTAAACTAGCGGGAGGGCCGGATGAGCAGTTCTTC. It translates to CSVKLAGGPDEQFF.

The chain has TRBV9 and TRBJ2-5; D is perhaps TRBD2 (5 bases). Germline assignment: CDR1 SGDLS and CDR2 YYNGEE. V was pared by 3 bases and J by 0 bases, with 9 bases between. The CDR3 runs to 14 residues. CDR3 sequence (DNA): TGTGCCAGCAGCGCGAGCGGTAACCAAGAGACCCAGTACTTC. Translating gives CASSASGNQETQYF. The full variable domain, its missing parts supplied by reference TRBV9 and TRBJ2-5, is DSGVTQTPKHLITATGQRVTLRCSPRSGDLSVYWYQQSLDQGLQFLIQYYNGEERAKGNILERFSAQQFPDLHSELNLSSLELGDSALYFCASSASGNQETQYFGPGTRLLVL.

This chain joins TRBV5-1 and TRBJ1-1; 8 nucleotides line up with TRBD1. CDR1 SGHRS and CDR2 YFSETQ come from the germline V gene. The CDR3 runs 16 residues. With 0 bases clipped from V and 4 bases from J, the junction kept 8 bases outside the gene matches. The chain's CDR3 is CASSLDWTGFGTEAFF. DNA for the CDR3: TGCGCCAGCAGCTTGGATTGGACAGGGTTCGGCACTGAAGCTTTCTTT. The variable domain in full, with the rest retrieved from reference TRBV5-1 and TRBJ1-1, is KAGVTQTPRYLIKTRGQQVTLSCSPISGHRSVSWYQQTPGQGLQFLFEYFSETQRNKGNFPGRFSGRQFSNSRSEMNVSTLELGDSALYLCASSLDWTGFGTEAFFGQGTRLTVV.

This chain uses TRBV19 with TRBJ2-1; TRBD1 aligns across 7 bases. The CDR3 extends over 12 amino acids. V was clipped by 7 bases and J by 12 bases; unmatched bases: 9. CDR1 LNHDA and CDR2 SQIVND come from the germline V gene (reference sequence). CDR3 bases: TGTGCCAGTAAACGCGAGGGGGCAGGGCAGTTCTTC. Translating it yields CASKREGAGQFF.

This clone was observed once. The rearrangement links TRBV7-9 to TRBJ2-1; possibly TRBD2 for D (7 bases). The CDR3 runs to 15 residues. With 5 bases removed from V and 6 bases from J, the gap between germline ends came to 17 bases. Germline V gene data show CDR1 as SEHNR and CDR2 as FQNEAQ (reference sequence). This chain's CDR3 is CASSPRGGVVNEQFF. CDR3 in DNA: TGTGCCAGCAGCCCGAGGGGGGGAGTGGTCAATGAGCAGTTCTTC.

The chain has TRBV27 and TRBJ2-7; D not certain. The V and J ends lost 5 bases and 3 bases respectively, with 11 bases between them. The CDR3 contains 13 residues. CDR1 is MNHEY and CDR2 is SMNVEV in the germline V gene (reference sequence). The CDR3 DNA sequence: TGTGCCAGCAGTAGTTACAGTTACTACGAGCAGTACTTC. Protein sequence: CASSSYSYYEQYF.